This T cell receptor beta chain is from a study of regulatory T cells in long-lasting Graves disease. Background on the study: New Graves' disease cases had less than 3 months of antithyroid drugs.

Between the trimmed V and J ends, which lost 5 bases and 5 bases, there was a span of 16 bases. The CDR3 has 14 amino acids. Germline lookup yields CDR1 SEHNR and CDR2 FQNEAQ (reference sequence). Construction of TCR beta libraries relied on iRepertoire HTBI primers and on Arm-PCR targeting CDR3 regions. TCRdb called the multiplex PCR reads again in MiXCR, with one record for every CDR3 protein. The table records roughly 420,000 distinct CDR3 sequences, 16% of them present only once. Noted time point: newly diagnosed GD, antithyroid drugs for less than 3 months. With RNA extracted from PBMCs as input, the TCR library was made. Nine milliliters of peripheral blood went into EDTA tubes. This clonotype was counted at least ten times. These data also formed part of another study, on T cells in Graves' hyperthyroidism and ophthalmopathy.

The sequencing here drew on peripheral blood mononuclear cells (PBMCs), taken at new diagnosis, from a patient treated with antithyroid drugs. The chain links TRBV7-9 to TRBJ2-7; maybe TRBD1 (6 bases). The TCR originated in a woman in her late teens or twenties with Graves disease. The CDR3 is CASSHRDNPNEQYF. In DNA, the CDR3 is TGTGCCAGCAGCCACCGGGACAATCCCAACGAGCAGTACTTC.